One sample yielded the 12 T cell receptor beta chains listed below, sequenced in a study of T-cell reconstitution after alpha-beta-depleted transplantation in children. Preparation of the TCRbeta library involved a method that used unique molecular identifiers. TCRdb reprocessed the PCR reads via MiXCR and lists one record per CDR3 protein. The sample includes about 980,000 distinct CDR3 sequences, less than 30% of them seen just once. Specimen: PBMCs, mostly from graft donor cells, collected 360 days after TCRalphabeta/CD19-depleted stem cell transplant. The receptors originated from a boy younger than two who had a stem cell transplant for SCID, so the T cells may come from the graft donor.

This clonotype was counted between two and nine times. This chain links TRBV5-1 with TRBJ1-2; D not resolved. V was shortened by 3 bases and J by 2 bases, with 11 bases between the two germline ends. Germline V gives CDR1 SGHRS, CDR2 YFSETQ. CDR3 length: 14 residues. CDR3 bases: TGCGCCAGCAGCTCGATCGACGGAAACTATGGCTACACCTTC. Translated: CASSSIDGNYGYTF.

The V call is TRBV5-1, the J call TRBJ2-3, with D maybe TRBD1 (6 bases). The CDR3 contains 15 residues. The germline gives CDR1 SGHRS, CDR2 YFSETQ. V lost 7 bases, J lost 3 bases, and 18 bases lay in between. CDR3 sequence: CASQEGDVRTDTQYF. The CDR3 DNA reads TGCGCCAGCCAAGAGGGGGATGTGAGAACAGATACGCAGTATTTT.

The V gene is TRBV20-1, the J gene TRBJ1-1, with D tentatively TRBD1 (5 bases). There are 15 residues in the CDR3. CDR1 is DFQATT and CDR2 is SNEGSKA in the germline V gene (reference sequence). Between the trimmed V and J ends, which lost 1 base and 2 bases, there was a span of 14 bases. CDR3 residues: CSARGGAGRNTEAFF. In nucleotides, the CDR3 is TGCAGTGCTAGAGGGGGAGCGGGACGTAACACTGAAGCTTTCTTT.

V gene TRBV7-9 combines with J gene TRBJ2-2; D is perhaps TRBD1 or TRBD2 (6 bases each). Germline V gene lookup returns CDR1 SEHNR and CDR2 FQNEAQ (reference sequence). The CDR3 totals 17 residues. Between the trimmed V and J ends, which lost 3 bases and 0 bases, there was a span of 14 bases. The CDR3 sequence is CASSFKQGLTNTGELFF. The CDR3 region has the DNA TGTGCCAGCAGCTTTAAACAGGGACTCACGAACACCGGGGAGCTGTTTTTT. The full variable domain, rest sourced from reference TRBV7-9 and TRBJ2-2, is DTGVSQNPRHKITKRGQNVTFRCDPISEHNRLYWYRQTLGQGPEFLTYFQNEAQLEKSRLLSDRFSAERPKGSFSTLEIQRTEQGDSAMYLCASSFKQGLTNTGELFFGEGSRLTVL.

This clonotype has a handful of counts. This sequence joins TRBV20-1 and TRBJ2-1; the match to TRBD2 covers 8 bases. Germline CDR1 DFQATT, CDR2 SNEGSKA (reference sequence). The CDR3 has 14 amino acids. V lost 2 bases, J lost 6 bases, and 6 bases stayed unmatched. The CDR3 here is CSARFSGGLNEQFF. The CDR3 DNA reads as TGCAGTGCTAGATTCTCGGGGGGGCTCAATGAGCAGTTCTTC.

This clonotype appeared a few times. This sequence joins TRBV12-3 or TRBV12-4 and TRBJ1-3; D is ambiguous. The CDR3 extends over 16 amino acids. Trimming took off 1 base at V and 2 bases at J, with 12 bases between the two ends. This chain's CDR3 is CASSLGYSGAGNTIYF. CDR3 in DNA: TGTGCCAGCAGTTTAGGTTACAGTGGGGCTGGAAACACCATATATTTT.

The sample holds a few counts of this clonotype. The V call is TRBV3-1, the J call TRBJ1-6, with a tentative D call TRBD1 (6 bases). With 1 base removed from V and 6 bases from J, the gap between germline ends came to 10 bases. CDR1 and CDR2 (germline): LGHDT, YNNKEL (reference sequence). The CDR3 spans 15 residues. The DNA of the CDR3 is TGTGCCAGCAGCCAAGGACAGGCCGGTAATTCACCCCTCCACTTT. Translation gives CASSQGQAGNSPLHF.

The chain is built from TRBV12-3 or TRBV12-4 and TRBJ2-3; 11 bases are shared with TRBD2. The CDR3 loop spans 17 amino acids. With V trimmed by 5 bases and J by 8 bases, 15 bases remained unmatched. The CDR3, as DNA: TGTGCCAGCAGTCCCCCTAGGGTAGCGGGGGGGCCAGGTACGCAGTATTTT. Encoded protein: CASSPPRVAGGPGTQYF.

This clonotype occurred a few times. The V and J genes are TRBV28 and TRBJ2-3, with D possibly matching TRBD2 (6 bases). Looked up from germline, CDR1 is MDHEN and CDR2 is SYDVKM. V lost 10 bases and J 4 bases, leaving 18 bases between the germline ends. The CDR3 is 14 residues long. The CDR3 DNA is TGTGCCACCACGATGGGCGGGGAGGCAGATACGCAGTATTTT. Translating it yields CATTMGGEADTQYF.

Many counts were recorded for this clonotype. CDR3 region: CASRLAGGQGEQFF. The CDR3 nucleotides read TGTGCCAGCAGGCTAGCGGGGGGCCAGGGTGAGCAGTTCTTC. The V and J genes are TRBV27 and TRBJ2-1, with 11 bases fitting TRBD2. The CDR3 has 14 amino acids. Trimming at V came to 6 bases and at J to 9 bases, leaving 7 bases not matched to a gene. The germline CDR1 and CDR2 sequences are MNHEY and SMNVEV (reference sequence).

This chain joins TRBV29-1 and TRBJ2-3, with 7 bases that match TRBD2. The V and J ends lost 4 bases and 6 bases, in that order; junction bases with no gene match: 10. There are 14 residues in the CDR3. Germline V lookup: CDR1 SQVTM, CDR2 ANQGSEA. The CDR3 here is CSVGTSLSQDTQYF. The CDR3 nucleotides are TGCAGCGTTGGGACTAGTTTATCACAGGATACGCAGTATTTT.

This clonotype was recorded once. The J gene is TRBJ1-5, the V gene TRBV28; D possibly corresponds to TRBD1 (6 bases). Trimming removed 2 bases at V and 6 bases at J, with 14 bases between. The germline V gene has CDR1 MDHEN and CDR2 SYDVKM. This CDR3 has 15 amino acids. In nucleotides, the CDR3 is TGTGCCAGCAGTTTAACGGGGGGCCGGGGTCAGCCCCAGCATTTT. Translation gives CASSLTGGRGQPQHF.